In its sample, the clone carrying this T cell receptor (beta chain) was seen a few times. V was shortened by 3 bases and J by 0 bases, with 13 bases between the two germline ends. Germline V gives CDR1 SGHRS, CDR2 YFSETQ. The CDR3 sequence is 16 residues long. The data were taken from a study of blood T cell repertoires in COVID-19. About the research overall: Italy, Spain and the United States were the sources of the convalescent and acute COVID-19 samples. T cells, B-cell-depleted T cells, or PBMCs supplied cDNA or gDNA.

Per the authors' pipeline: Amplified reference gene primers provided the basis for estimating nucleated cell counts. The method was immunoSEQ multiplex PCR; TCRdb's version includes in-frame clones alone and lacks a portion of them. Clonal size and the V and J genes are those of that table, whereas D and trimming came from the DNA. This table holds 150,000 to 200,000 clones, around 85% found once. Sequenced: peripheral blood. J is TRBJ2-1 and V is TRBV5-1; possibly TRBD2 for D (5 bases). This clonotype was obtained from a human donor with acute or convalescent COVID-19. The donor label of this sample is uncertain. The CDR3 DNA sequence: TGCGCCAGCAGCTGGACGTCGGGGAGCTCCTACAATGAGCAGTTCTTC. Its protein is CASSWTSGSSYNEQFF.